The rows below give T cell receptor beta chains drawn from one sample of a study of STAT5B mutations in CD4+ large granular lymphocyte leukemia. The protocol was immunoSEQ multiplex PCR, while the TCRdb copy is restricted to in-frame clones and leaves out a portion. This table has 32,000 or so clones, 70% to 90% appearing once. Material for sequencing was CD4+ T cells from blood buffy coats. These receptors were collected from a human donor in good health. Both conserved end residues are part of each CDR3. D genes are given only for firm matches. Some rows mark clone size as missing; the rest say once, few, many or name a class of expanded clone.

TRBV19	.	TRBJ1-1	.	CASSISVNTEAFF	TGTGCCAGTAGTATATCAGTGAACACTGAAGCTTTCTTT
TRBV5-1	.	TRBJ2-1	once	CASSLAYREEQFF	TGCGCCAGCAGCTTGGCCTACCGGGAGGAGCAGTTCTTC
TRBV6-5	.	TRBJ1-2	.	CASSYSTRDYGYTF	TGTGCCAGCAGTTACTCGACGCGGGACTATGGCTACACCTTC
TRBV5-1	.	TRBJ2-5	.	CASSSQETQYF	TGCGCCAGCAGCTCACAAGAGACCCAGTACTTC
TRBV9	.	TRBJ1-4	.	CASSVLSDSPNEKLFF	TGTGCCAGCAGCGTATTATCGGACAGTCCTAATGAAAAACTGTTTTTT
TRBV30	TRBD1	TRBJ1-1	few	CAWYRGQGTEAFF	TGTGCCTGGTACAGGGGGCAGGGTACTGAAGCTTTCTTT
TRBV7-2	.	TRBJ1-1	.	CASSLSRVNTEAFF	TGTGCCAGCAGCTTGAGCAGGGTGAACACTGAAGCTTTCTTT
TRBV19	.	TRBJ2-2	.	CASSTGSPLNVGELFF	TGTGCCAGTTCTACCGGGTCTCCCTTGAATGTCGGGGAGCTGTTTTTT
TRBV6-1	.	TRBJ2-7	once	CASSGGPGVYEQYF	TGTGCCAGCAGTGGGGGGCCGGGCGTCTACGAGCAGTACTTC
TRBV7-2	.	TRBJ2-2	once	CASSLTGTGYTGELFF	TGTGCCAGCAGCCTCACCGGCACAGGCTACACCGGGGAGCTGTTTTTT
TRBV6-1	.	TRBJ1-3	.	CASRPGGEGNTIYF	TGTGCCAGCAGGCCCGGGGGAGAGGGAAACACCATATATTTT
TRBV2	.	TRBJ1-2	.	CASSEEGVGYTF	TGTGCCAGCAGTGAAGAAGGTGTGGGCTACACCTTC
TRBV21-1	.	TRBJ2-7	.	CASSKGAFVRAGFPNEQYF	TGTGCCAGCAGCAAAGGCGCTTTTGTTAGAGCGGGATTTCCCAACGAGCAGTACTTC
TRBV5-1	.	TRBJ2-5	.	CASTTSGGGRETQYF	TGCGCCAGCACTACCTCGGGGGGCGGAAGGGAGACCCAGTACTTC
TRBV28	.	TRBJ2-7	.	CASSLRGTGRSSYEQYF	TGTGCCAGCAGTTTAAGGGGAACAGGTAGGAGCTCCTACGAGCAGTACTTC
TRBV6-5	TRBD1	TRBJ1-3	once	CASSTGGRNTIYF	TGTGCCAGCAGTACAGGGGGAAGAAACACCATATATTTT
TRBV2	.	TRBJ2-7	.	CASRGPRPHEQYF	TGTGCCAGCAGGGGGCCCCGCCCCCACGAGCAGTACTTC
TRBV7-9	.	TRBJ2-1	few	CASSLERPGNEQFF	TGTGCCAGCAGCTTAGAACGGCCGGGCAATGAGCAGTTCTTC
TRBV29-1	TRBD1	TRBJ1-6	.	CSVRDSSYNSPLHF	TGCAGCGTGCGGGACAGCTCCTATAATTCACCCCTCCACTTT
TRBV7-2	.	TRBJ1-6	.	CASSLGGPTQNSPLHF	TGTGCCAGCAGCTTAGGAGGGCCGACGCAAAATTCACCCCTCCACTTT
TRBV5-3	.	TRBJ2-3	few	CARSLSLPQYF	TGTGCCAGAAGCCTCTCCCTCCCGCAGTATTTT
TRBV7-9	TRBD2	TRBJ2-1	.	CASSPTSLDEQFF	TGTGCCAGCAGCCCGACTAGCCTGGATGAGCAGTTCTTC
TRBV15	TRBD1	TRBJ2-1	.	CATSRARGRSYNEQFF	TGTGCCACCAGCAGAGCCAGGGGGCGGTCCTACAATGAGCAGTTCTTC
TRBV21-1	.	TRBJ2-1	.	CASSKRRDYNEQFF	TGTGCCAGCAGCAAGAGGCGGGACTACAATGAGCAGTTCTTC